This T cell receptor beta chain was sequenced for a study of cytomegalovirus exposure and HLA in healthy donors. Broader study findings: Using the classifier, cytomegalovirus status was reportedly diagnosed with high specificity and sensitivity. Most TCR beta V segments were productive about 87% or about 30% of the time in an earlier analysis.

For this clone: The antigen is not known. One end of the junction fails to match germline, which may point to a read error.

The primer mix had 60 Vbeta and 13 Jbeta primers. Generated by immunoSEQ multiplex PCR, the TCRdb table keeps only in-frame clones and is missing some. The sample lists about 130,000 clones, 8.5% to 10% occurring once. Per the germline V gene, CDR1 is SGHTA and CDR2 is FQGTGA. The CDR3 totals 15 residues. All the people who gave samples were healthy bone marrow donors. Sequencing input: PBMCs. The sequence came from a man between 35 and 55 years old in good health and CMV-seronegative. The chain links TRBV7-3 to TRBJ2-7, with 9 bases that match TRBD1. The CDR3 loop is CASSLTGGEGYEQYF. CDR3 nucleotide sequence: TGTGCCAGCAGTTTAACAGGGGGCGAAGGCTACGAGCAGTACTTC. Complete variable domain (other parts from reference TRBV7-3 and TRBJ2-7): GAGVSQTPSNKVTEKGKYVELRCDPISGHTALYWYRQSLGQGPEFLIYFQGTGAADDSGLPNDRFFAVRPEGSVSTLKIQRTERGDSAVYLCASSLTGGEGYEQYFGPGTRLTVT.